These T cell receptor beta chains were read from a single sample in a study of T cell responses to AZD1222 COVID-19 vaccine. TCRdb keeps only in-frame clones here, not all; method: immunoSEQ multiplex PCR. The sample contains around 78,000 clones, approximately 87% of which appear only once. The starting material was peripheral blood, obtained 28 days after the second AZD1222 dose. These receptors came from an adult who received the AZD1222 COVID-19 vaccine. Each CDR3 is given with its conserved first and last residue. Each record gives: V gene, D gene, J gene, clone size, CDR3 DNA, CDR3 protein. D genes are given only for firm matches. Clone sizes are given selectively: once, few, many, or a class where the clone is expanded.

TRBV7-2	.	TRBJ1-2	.	TGTGCCAGCATCCCTCCGCCCACGGGGAACTATGGCTACACCTTC	CASIPPPTGNYGYTF
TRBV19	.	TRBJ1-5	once	TGTGCCAGTAGTATAGAAGGGTATCAGCCCCAGCATTTT	CASSIEGYQPQHF
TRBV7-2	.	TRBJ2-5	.	TGTGCCAGCAGCGCGACGGGTAGGCAAGAGACCCAGTACTTC	CASSATGRQETQYF
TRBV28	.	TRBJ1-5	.	TGTGCCAGCAGTTTAGGGCCCCGGGGGGTTAGAGCCCAGCATTTT	CASSLGPRGVRAQHF
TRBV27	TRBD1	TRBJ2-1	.	TGTGCCAGCAGTTCGAGACAGGGGAACTCCTACAATGAGCAGTTCTTC	CASSSRQGNSYNEQFF
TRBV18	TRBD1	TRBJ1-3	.	TGTGCCAGCTCCCCTGAGACCTTTTCGGACAGGTTCTCTGGAAACACCATATATTTT	CASSPETFSDRFSGNTIYF
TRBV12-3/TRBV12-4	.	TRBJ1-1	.	TGTGCCAGTACGGAGAACACTGAAGCTTTCTTT	CASTENTEAFF
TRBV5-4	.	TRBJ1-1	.	TGTGCCAGCAGCTTGGACTTTATGAACACTGAAGCTTTCTTT	CASSLDFMNTEAFF
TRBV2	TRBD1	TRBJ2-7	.	TGTGCCAGCAAGGGACAGGGCGCCGTCGGGGAGCAGTACTTC	CASKGQGAVGEQYF
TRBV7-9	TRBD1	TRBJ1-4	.	TGTGCCAGCAGCTTAGTAGGGACAGGAGACGGTAAAAAACTGTTTTTT	CASSLVGTGDGKKLFF
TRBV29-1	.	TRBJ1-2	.	TGCAGCGTTGACAGCGCTAACTATGGCTACACCTTC	CSVDSANYGYTF
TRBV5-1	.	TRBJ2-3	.	TGCGCCAGCAGCTTAGGATCTGCCACAGATACGCAGTATTTT	CASSLGSATDTQYF
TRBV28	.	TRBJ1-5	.	TGTGCCAGCAGGGCCGCGGCAGGGATCAATCAGCCCCAGCATTTT	CASRAAAGINQPQHF
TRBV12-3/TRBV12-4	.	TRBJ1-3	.	TGTGCCATCTCAGGTACTGGAAACACCATATATTTT	CAISGTGNTIYF
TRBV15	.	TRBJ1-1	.	TGTGCCACCAGCAGCCGGGGCACGTGGGGGGTTATGAACACTGAAGCTTTCTTT	CATSSRGTWGVMNTEAFF
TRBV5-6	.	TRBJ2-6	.	TGTGCCAGCAGCTTGGCCGGCGACAGCATCTCTGGGGCCAACGTCCTGACTTTC	CASSLAGDSISGANVLTF
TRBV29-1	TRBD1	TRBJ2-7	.	TGCAGCGTTGGATCCCTCCAGGGGGTGGGGGAGCAGTACTTC	CSVGSLQGVGEQYF
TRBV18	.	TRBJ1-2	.	TGTGCCAGCTCAGACAGCTCTGGACAGACCTATGGCTACACCTTC	CASSDSSGQTYGYTF
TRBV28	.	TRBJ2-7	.	TGTGCCAGCAGTTTAACGGGACTCCTAACCTTCTACGAGCAGTACTTC	CASSLTGLLTFYEQYF
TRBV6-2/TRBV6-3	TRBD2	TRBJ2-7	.	TGTGCCAGCAGCCCCCGGACTAGCGGGGGGCGATTGGAGGAGCAGTACTTC	CASSPRTSGGRLEEQYF
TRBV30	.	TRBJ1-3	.	TGTGCCTGGACCTCGAACTCTGGAAACACCATATATTTT	CAWTSNSGNTIYF
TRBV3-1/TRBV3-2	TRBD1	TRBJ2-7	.	TGTGCCAGCAGCCAGGGACAGGGGACCTACGAGCAGTACTTC	CASSQGQGTYEQYF
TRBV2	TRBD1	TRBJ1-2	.	TGTGCCAGCAGTGAAGATCCCGAGGGTTTGGAGGGGGCGACGACGGGCTACACCTTC	CASSEDPEGLEGATTGYTF
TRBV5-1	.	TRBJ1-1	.	TGCGCCAGCAGCTTGAGAGGTTTGGGGCAGGGGAACACTGAAGCTTTCTTT	CASSLRGLGQGNTEAFF
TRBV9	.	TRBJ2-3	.	TGTGCCAGCAGCGTAGTAGGTCTCACAGATACGCAGTATTTT	CASSVVGLTDTQYF
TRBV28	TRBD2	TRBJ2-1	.	TGTGCCAGCAGGGGACTAGCGGGGGGGTACAATGAGCAGTTCTTC	CASRGLAGGYNEQFF
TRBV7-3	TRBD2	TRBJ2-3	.	TGTGCCAGCAGCCTCGGGGGGAGGCGAGGAGATACGCAGTATTTT	CASSLGGRRGDTQYF
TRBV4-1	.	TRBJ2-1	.	TGCGCCAGCAGCCAAGATGGGCCGCCGTTCTTC	CASSQDGPPFF
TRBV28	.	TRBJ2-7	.	TGTGCCAGCAGTCTCCGGGGGACTCTGGAGGACGAGCAGTACTTC	CASSLRGTLEDEQYF
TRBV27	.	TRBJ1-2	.	TGTGCCAGCAGTTACGACAGCCTGATTGGCTACACCTTC	CASSYDSLIGYTF
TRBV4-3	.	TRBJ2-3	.	TGCGCCAGCAGCCGCTGGCGGGGACTGACAGGTACGCAGTATTTT	CASSRWRGLTGTQYF
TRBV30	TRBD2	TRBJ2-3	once	TGTGCCTGGAGTCTCCTAGCGGGGGGGAGGCCAGATACGCAGTATTTT	CAWSLLAGGRPDTQYF
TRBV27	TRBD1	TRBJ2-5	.	TGTGCCAGCAGTACCATCGGGACAGGGGAAGAGACCCAGTACTTC	CASSTIGTGEETQYF
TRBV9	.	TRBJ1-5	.	TGTGCCAGCAGCGCATCCGGGACGCTCGATCAGCCCCAGCATTTT	CASSASGTLDQPQHF
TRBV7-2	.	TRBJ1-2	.	TGTGCCAGTCTGGGCGGCATCAATTTACCGTATGGCTACACCTTC	CASLGGINLPYGYTF
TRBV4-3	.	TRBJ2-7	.	TGCGCCAGCAGCCCAGATTGGACCGGGACCGGAGGTCCGGAGCAGTACTTC	CASSPDWTGTGGPEQYF
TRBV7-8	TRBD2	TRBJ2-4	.	TGTGCCAGCAGCTTATCCCAGCGGGGGATGGCCAAAAACATTCAGTACTTC	CASSLSQRGMAKNIQYF
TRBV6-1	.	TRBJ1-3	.	TGTGCCAGCAGTGAGATCGACTCTGGAAACACCATATATTTT	CASSEIDSGNTIYF
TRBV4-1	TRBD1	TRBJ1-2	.	TGCGCCAGCAGCCATCTCTCCGGGACAGTCAACTATGGCTACACCTTC	CASSHLSGTVNYGYTF
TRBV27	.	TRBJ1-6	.	TGTGCCAGCAGTTTCCCTAATTCACCCCTCCACTTT	CASSFPNSPLHF
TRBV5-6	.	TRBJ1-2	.	TGTGCCAGCAGCTTGCAGGGACGCGGCTACACCTTC	CASSLQGRGYTF
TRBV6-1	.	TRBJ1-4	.	TGTGCCAGCAGTGAAGCCCCCCTCTTGGGTAATGAAAAACTGTTTTTT	CASSEAPLLGNEKLFF
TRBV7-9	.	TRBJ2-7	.	TGTGCCAGCAGCTTAAGTTCCAGAAGTATCTACGAGCAGTACTTC	CASSLSSRSIYEQYF
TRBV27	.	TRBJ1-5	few	TGTGCCAGCGCTCCCGGACGGTGGGGTGTAGGTCAGCCCCAGCATTTT	CASAPGRWGVGQPQHF
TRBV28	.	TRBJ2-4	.	TGTGCCAGCCGTTTCCAGGGCATAGCCAAAAACATTCAGTACTTC	CASRFQGIAKNIQYF
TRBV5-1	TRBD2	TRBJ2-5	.	TGCGCCAGCAGCTCGACCGGGACTACCTCCCAAGAGACCCAGTACTTC	CASSSTGTTSQETQYF
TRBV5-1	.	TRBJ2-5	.	TGCGCCAGCAGCGGCGGGACAGTTCAAGAGACCCAGTACTTC	CASSGGTVQETQYF